The sequence of this T cell receptor beta chain was determined in a study of blood T cells in healthy people across ages. This clonotype appeared a few times. The antigen is undetermined. A sample-barcoded 5' primer and a J-beta primer mix were used in a second PCR of roughly 7 to 12 cycles. TCRdb fed the 5' RACE reads into MiXCR, producing one record per CDR3 protein. The sample includes about 1.5 million distinct CDR3 sequences, about 42% seen only once; the top ten take 4%. CDR1 KGHDR and CDR2 SFDVKD come from the germline V gene. The CDR3 loop spans 17 amino acids. Drawn from each donor were roughly 10 milliliters of peripheral blood. Points from the study as a whole: Estimates of diversity drawn from one million T cells were considered underestimates.

The chain carries TRBV24-1 and TRBJ2-7; 8 positions agree with TRBD2. The closer fit of TRBJ2-4 to the DNA end suggests the J call may be wrong. This sequence originates from a woman aged 18-29 years in good health. Sequences were obtained from blood. The CDR3 nucleotides are TGTGCCACCAGTGATTCTGGACAACCGGGAGGGAGAAACATTCAGTACTTC. It is translated as CATSDSGQPGGRNIQYF.